A selection of T cell receptor beta chains follows, all from one sample in a study of T cell responses to AZD1222 COVID-19 vaccine. Here immunoSEQ multiplex PCR was the method, and the copy in TCRdb shows in-frame clones only, minus some. The profile shows about 150,000 clones, roughly 90% of them singletons. This specimen consisted of peripheral blood, obtained on day 0 of AZD1222 vaccination. The receptors stem from an adult in good health. The CDR3 runs from the conserved cysteine through the conserved F or W. A D gene is named only where the DNA matches it firmly. The size field is filled for only some rows; it gives once, few, many or a size class.

DNA	CDR3	size	J	V	D
TGTGCCACTAAGGGTATTGGCCATGAGCAGTTCTTC	CATKGIGHEQFF	once	TRBJ2-1	TRBV19	.
TGCGCCAGCAGCTTAACTAGCGGGAGCTTTGTCGACGAGCAGTACTTC	CASSLTSGSFVDEQYF	.	TRBJ2-7	TRBV5-1	TRBD2
TGCGCCAGCAGCAAGGACCGGGAAGCTGAAGCTTTCTTT	CASSKDREAEAFF	.	TRBJ1-1	TRBV4-3	.
TGTGCCAGCAGCCTGGGACAGGGATTTGGCTACACCTTC	CASSLGQGFGYTF	.	TRBJ1-2	TRBV12-3/TRBV12-4	TRBD1
TGTGCCAGCAGTTACGTGGACATGCCTTATAATTCACCCCTCCACTTT	CASSYVDMPYNSPLHF	.	TRBJ1-6	TRBV6-6	.
TGTGCCAGCAGCGCCCGACTAGCGGGGTCCGCCGGGGAGCTGTTTTTT	CASSARLAGSAGELFF	.	TRBJ2-2	TRBV9	TRBD2
TGCGCCAGCAGCCAAGATTTGAACACTGAAGCTTTCTTT	CASSQDLNTEAFF	.	TRBJ1-1	TRBV4-3	.
TGTGCCAGCAGTGCTCAGGGGAACACTGAAGCTTTCTTT	CASSAQGNTEAFF	.	TRBJ1-1	TRBV2	.
TGTGCCAGCTCTTACGGGGGACAGAAAGAGACCCAGTACTTC	CASSYGGQKETQYF	.	TRBJ2-5	TRBV18	.
TGTGCCAGCAGCCCACGGGGGGCAGGGGGCTACGAGCAGTACTTC	CASSPRGAGGYEQYF	.	TRBJ2-7	TRBV11-3	.
TGTGCCACCAGCGCTGACGGGTCTGGAAACACCATATATTTT	CATSADGSGNTIYF	once	TRBJ1-3	TRBV15	.
TGTGCCAGCAGCTCAAGAGGACAGACCCCAGATACGCAGTATTTT	CASSSRGQTPDTQYF	.	TRBJ2-3	TRBV7-3	.
TGTGCCACCAGCAGAGATCGGAGGGGAACTAATGAAAAACTGTTTTTT	CATSRDRRGTNEKLFF	.	TRBJ1-4	TRBV15	.
TGTGCCAGCTCAAACCAGGGAATCAATGAAAAACTGTTTTTT	CASSNQGINEKLFF	.	TRBJ1-4	TRBV19	.
TGTGCCAGCAGCTTGACAGGGTCCGCAGATACGCAGTATTTT	CASSLTGSADTQYF	.	TRBJ2-3	TRBV7-9	TRBD1
TGCGCCAGCAGTGAAGGCGGACTCTCCTACGAGCAGTACTTC	CASSEGGLSYEQYF	.	TRBJ2-7	TRBV10-1	.
TGTGCCAGCGGCGACAGGGGTTGGGCAGATACGCAGTATTTT	CASGDRGWADTQYF	.	TRBJ2-3	TRBV25-1	TRBD1
TGTGCCACCTCCGGGACAGATCGCGAGCAGTACTTC	CATSGTDREQYF	.	TRBJ2-7	TRBV19	TRBD1
TGTGCCAGCAGCTCCTCGGAACCAGATACGCAGTATTTT	CASSSSEPDTQYF	.	TRBJ2-3	TRBV11-3	.
TGTGCCAGCAGTTTATTTGGACAGGGGTCCTACGAGCAGTACTTC	CASSLFGQGSYEQYF	.	TRBJ2-7	TRBV27	TRBD1
TGTGCCAGCAGCGTAGGAGGGACAGGAGCCGGAAACACCATATATTTT	CASSVGGTGAGNTIYF	.	TRBJ1-3	TRBV9	TRBD1
TGCGCCAGCAGCCAAGATCCTTCCGTCACAGATACGCAGTATTTT	CASSQDPSVTDTQYF	few	TRBJ2-3	TRBV4-1	.
TGTGCCAGCAGTTTCCCCGCAGGGGCGCGTAAAGAGACCCAGTACTTC	CASSFPAGARKETQYF	once	TRBJ2-5	TRBV28	.
TGTGCCAGCAGCGTAGGTCTCTCTGGGGCCAACGTCCTGACTTTC	CASSVGLSGANVLTF	.	TRBJ2-6	TRBV9	.
TGTGCCAGCAGCTTCCAGGACAGGCGCGCCTATGGCTACACCTTC	CASSFQDRRAYGYTF	.	TRBJ1-2	TRBV7-9	TRBD1
TGTGCCAGCAGTTTATCAGGGTATGATCAGCCCCAGCATTTT	CASSLSGYDQPQHF	.	TRBJ1-5	TRBV28	.